Each of the 10 T cell receptor beta chains below was sequenced from the same sample in a study of Ad26.COV2.S vaccination and SARS-CoV-2 variants. Indicated treatment: 15 to 20 received Ad26.COV2.S at low or high dose, single or two shots; about 5 received placebo; per-sample allocation not given. Day 63 following the first vaccine or placebo injection was when the samples were taken. Produced via immunoSEQ multiplex PCR; TCRdb's table is partial and in-frame only. The sample consists of approximately 300,000 clones, over 80% of them appearing once. This specimen was peripheral blood, taken in a trial of Ad26.COV2.S vaccine versus placebo. Receptor source: a person between 18 and 59 years old who received the Ad26.COV2.S COVID-19 vaccine or a placebo.

V usage is TRBV5-5 and J usage is TRBJ2-7; 7 bases line up with TRBD1. Germline assignment: CDR1 SGHKS and CDR2 YYEKEE (reference sequence). CDR3 size: 14 residues. V shed 0 bases and J 4 bases; nucleotides not matched to a gene: 4. The CDR3 region is CASSLEGASYEQYF. The CDR3 DNA reads as TGTGCCAGCAGCTTGGAGGGGGCGAGTTACGAGCAGTACTTC.

This rearrangement joins TRBV4-1 to TRBJ2-3, with 8 bases matching TRBD2. This CDR3 is built from 17 residues. The J segment lost 2 bases and the V segment lost 0 bases, leaving 7 bases of the junction unmatched. Looked up from germline, CDR1 is MGHRA and CDR2 is YSYEKL. In DNA form, the CDR3 reads TGCGCCAGCAGCCAAGATATCAGCGGGGGACTCACAGATACGCAGTATTTT. It is translated as CASSQDISGGLTDTQYF.

The chain uses TRBV4-1 and TRBJ2-3; D uncertain. Looked up from germline, CDR1 is MGHRA and CDR2 is YSYEKL. There are 14 residues in the CDR3. V gave up 6 bases and J gave up 0 bases, with 10 bases separating them. CDR3 loop: CASRAASSTDTQYF. CDR3 sequence (DNA): TGCGCCAGCAGGGCCGCCTCTAGCACAGATACGCAGTATTTT.

The rearrangement links TRBV5-1 to TRBJ2-1; 7 positions match TRBD2. This CDR3 has 13 residues. Looked up from germline, CDR1 is SGHRS and CDR2 is YFSETQ. J gave up 0 bases and V 8 bases, and 2 bases lay outside the gene matches. The chain's CDR3 is CASSGGSYNEQFF. The CDR3 DNA follows: TGCGCCAGTTCGGGAGGCTCCTACAATGAGCAGTTCTTC.

The chain couples TRBV20-1 to TRBJ2-3; D gene ambiguous. Per the germline V gene, CDR1 is DFQATT and CDR2 is SNEGSKA (reference sequence). V dropped 1 base and J dropped 5 bases, with 4 bases sitting between them. This CDR3 has 11 amino acids. The CDR3 is CSARVLDTQYF. The DNA of the CDR3 is TGCAGTGCTAGAGTCTTAGATACGCAGTATTTT.

The rearrangement joins TRBV11-2 to TRBJ2-1; no definite D call. With 5 bases removed from V and 4 bases from J, the gap between germline ends came to 15 bases. Germline V gene lookup returns CDR1 SGHAT and CDR2 FQNNGV. The CDR3 consists of 15 residues. The CDR3 DNA reads TGTGCCAGCAGCCAAGCCGGGTCCCCTTACAATGAGCAGTTCTTC. Amino acid sequence: CASSQAGSPYNEQFF.

The chain joins TRBV3-1 (or the pseudogene TRBV3-2) to TRBJ2-5, with a weak D call TRBD2 (6 bases). In germline, CDR1 is LGHDT, CDR2 YNNKEL (reference sequence). V was clipped by 4 bases and J by 2 bases, with 17 bases between them. This CDR3 region has 16 residues. CDR3 loop: CASSPRLEVRQETQYF. The CDR3 coding sequence is TGTGCCAGCAGCCCACGACTAGAAGTTCGACAAGAGACCCAGTACTTC.

The chain recombines TRBV7-8 with TRBJ2-3; the D gene is possibly TRBD1 (5 bases). The CDR3 contains 12 residues. The germline V gene encodes CDR1 SGHVS and CDR2 FQNEAQ. Trimming pared 5 bases from V and 8 bases from J, leaving 11 bases between. CDR3 nucleotides: TGTGCCAGCAGCCCCCCGCAGGGTACGCAGTATTTT. Translating it yields CASSPPQGTQYF.

The V and J genes are TRBV5-5 and TRBJ1-4; D gene uncertain. The CDR3 sequence is 12 residues long. From germline, CDR1 is SGHKS and CDR2 YYEKEE (reference sequence). Trimming stripped 0 bases from V and 7 bases from J, with 4 bases between. The CDR3 coding sequence is TGTGCCAGCAGCTTGGAATTTGAAAAACTGTTTTTT. Translated: CASSLEFEKLFF. The variable domain in full, with the rest retrieved from reference TRBV5-5 and TRBJ1-4, is DAGVTQSPTHLIKTRGQQVTLRCSPISGHKSVSWYQQVLGQGPQFIFQYYEKEERGRGNFPDRFSARQFPNYSSELNVNALLLGDSALYLCASSLEFEKLFFGSGTQLSVL.

The table lists this clone with a count of one. The chain couples TRBV19 to TRBJ2-7; perhaps D is TRBD1 or TRBD2 (5 bases each). Germline assignment: CDR1 LNHDA and CDR2 SQIVND (reference sequence). Trimming shortened V by 3 bases and J by 3 bases, and 12 bases separated the two germline ends. CDR3 length: 14 amino acids. The CDR3 coding sequence is TGTGCCAGTAGTATTAGGGGTGGAGGCTACGAGCAGTACTTC. Translation gives CASSIRGGGYEQYF.